The sequence of this TCR beta chain was determined in a study of vaccination and CD4 T cells after COVID-19. In the study overall: Six males and four females, two Hispanic, made up the convalescents. Post-vaccination specimens were collected at a median of roughly 78 days following dose two (range 14 to 241). Findings and caveats of the study: Reactive clonotype counts went from median around 20 after infection to roughly 38 after vaccination, nonsignificantly.

The CDR3 consists of 14 residues. Trimming left V 8 bases short and J 10 bases short, with 18 bases between. Cultured CD4+ T cell DNA underwent sequencing with the Oncomine TCR Beta short-read assay. Researchers extracted genomic DNA from CD4+ T cells that had been cultured. Via MiXCR, TCRdb re-called the PCR reads, giving one row per CDR3 protein. The table shows around 20,000 distinct CDR3 sequences, with approximately 33% occurring only once. Points on this clonotype: The antigen remains undetermined.

Treatment described: approximately 9-day PBMC culture with coronavirus spike peptide pools or control peptides (ViraFEST assay). The sequencing input was cultured CD4+ T cells from blood. The chain has TRBV12-3 or TRBV12-4 and TRBJ1-6; weak D call: TRBD1 (6 bases). The receptor comes from a human donor with COVID-19. Written as DNA, the CDR3 is TGTGCCAGCGTCGGACAGTCCAGGGAGTCACCCCTCCACTTT. This sequence encodes CASVGQSRESPLHF.